The rows below give T cell receptor beta chains drawn from one sample of a study of cytomegalovirus exposure and HLA in healthy donors. Repertoires were generated with immunoSEQ multiplex PCR, while TCRdb's copy carries only in-frame clones and drops some. The sample has 110,000 to 150,000 clones; 88% are singletons. Sequenced input: PBMCs. The receptors originated from a young woman in good health and CMV-seropositive. CDR3s include the opening cysteine and the closing phenylalanine or tryptophan.

CASSFGQGETQYF	TRBV7-7	TRBJ2-5
CASRQLTNQPQHF	TRBV6-1	TRBJ1-5
CASSIQRGQETQYF	TRBV19	TRBJ2-5
CASSSGRGLGKNIQYF	TRBV7-3	TRBJ2-4
CASSRERQETQYF	TRBV7-2	TRBJ2-5
CASSPRGQSVNEKLFF	TRBV5-1	TRBJ1-4
CASSSLTGEQFF	TRBV28	TRBJ2-1
CASSPSGQGLYEQYF	TRBV28	TRBJ2-7
CASSNRDRGGSPLHF	TRBV5-1	TRBJ1-6
CAWDPAGGSTDTQYF	TRBV30	TRBJ2-3
CASSPPLGRASYEQYF	TRBV7-9	TRBJ2-7
CASRLPNLGQGAKGGYTF	TRBV28	TRBJ1-2
CASSEGVGGEQYF	TRBV6-1	TRBJ2-7
CASSLKSSAYNEQFF	TRBV11-3	TRBJ2-1
CASSALETGAGNTIYF	TRBV9	TRBJ1-3
CASSRDRNSPLHF	TRBV7-3	TRBJ1-6
CASSIGATNEQFF	TRBV19	TRBJ2-1
CASSSGGSNQPQHF	TRBV27	TRBJ1-5
CASAGRGNYGYTF	TRBV23-1	TRBJ1-2
CASSLGTYSNQPQHF	TRBV7-9	TRBJ1-5
CASSSFQGSDQPQHF	TRBV27	TRBJ1-5
CASSEAVNYGYTF	TRBV25-1	TRBJ1-2
CASSRTRGSMEKLFF	TRBV6-5	TRBJ1-4
CASPVLHF	TRBV5-8	TRBJ1-6
CASRAGTGERGYTF	TRBV2	TRBJ1-2
CASSLLWGTVGLPGELFF	TRBV5-6	TRBJ2-2
CASSELAGGMADTQYF	TRBV10-1	TRBJ2-3
CASSFCRVWGYEQYF	TRBV7-3	TRBJ2-7
CASRPTRQVYGYTF	TRBV28	TRBJ1-2
CASSFSSGVLTDTQYF	TRBV11-2	TRBJ2-3
CASSLGVGEKLFF	TRBV11-2	TRBJ1-4
CASSLSPADGKETQYF	TRBV27	TRBJ2-5
CASSLGQGRGVEKLFF	TRBV28	TRBJ1-4
CASSPRTSGADTQYF	TRBV7-6	TRBJ2-3
CASSPGTSLYEQYF	TRBV5-1	TRBJ2-7
CASSLGAGGRSPLHF	TRBV5-1	TRBJ1-6
CASSIPPLGVGYTF	TRBV19	TRBJ1-2
CASRPGQGIGNSPLHF	TRBV6-6	TRBJ1-6
CASSTRQGIGETQYF	TRBV7-8	TRBJ2-5
CAWSVQGVEAF	TRBV30	TRBJ1-2
CASSLRWHEQYF	TRBV28	TRBJ2-7
CATSREQGWGNTIYF	TRBV15	TRBJ1-3
CASGDTQETQYF	TRBV2	TRBJ2-5
CASSQRGSGSPLYEQYF	TRBV11-2	TRBJ2-7
CSVAGTRGLYEQYF	TRBV29-1	TRBJ2-7
CASAPTTTSTDTQYF	TRBV19	TRBJ2-3
CASGDSLNTEAFF	TRBV4-2	TRBJ1-1
CASSGNQGITEAFF	TRBV6-1	TRBJ1-1
CASSASGGAYEQFF	TRBV10-2	TRBJ2-1
CASRQVNNSPLHF	TRBV6-1	TRBJ1-6
CASSLSQGAYGYTF	TRBV5-6	TRBJ1-2
CASSQTGGSSYNSPLHF	TRBV4-1	TRBJ1-6
CASSQEGSSYNEQFF	TRBV4-2	TRBJ2-1
CASSSGTETYEQYF	TRBV5-1	TRBJ2-7
CASSADRDYGYTF	TRBV2	TRBJ1-2
CATSTGILYGYTF	TRBV6-1	TRBJ1-2